Presented here are 6 T cell receptor beta chains from one specimen sequenced in a study of CD8+CD57+ T cells in acquired aplastic anemia. Genomic DNA acted as the template from which TCR beta VDJ combination and CDR3 sequence profiling were carried out. TCRdb re-called the reads through MiXCR, storing one row per CDR3 protein. The table lists 200,000 or so distinct CDR3 sequences, about three fifths of them singletons. What was sequenced was sorted CD4+, CD8+, or CD8+CD57+ T cells (not recorded which) from PBMCs. Receptors were obtained from a human donor with severe aplastic anemia or a healthy control (not recorded which).

The gene calls are TRBV5-1 and TRBJ1-2, with D uncertain. Trimming shortened V by 4 bases and J by 1 base, and 8 bases separated the two germline ends. Looked up from germline, CDR1 is SGHRS and CDR2 is YFSETQ. CDR3 length equals 13 residues. The CDR3 DNA reads TGCGCCAGCAGCCGAACGGATAACTATGGCTACACCTTC. Its protein product is CASSRTDNYGYTF.

The chain couples TRBV7-9 to TRBJ2-7; 9 bases fit TRBD1. The CDR3 totals 15 residues. Germline V gene lookup returns CDR1 SEHNR and CDR2 FQNEAQ (reference sequence). V lost 5 bases, J lost 7 bases, and 12 bases stayed unmatched. CDR3 coding DNA: TGTGCCAGCAGCGCGCCGGGACAGGGTACGGGGGAGCAGTACTTC. Translation: CASSAPGQGTGEQYF.

This sequence joins TRBV7-2 and TRBJ2-5; perhaps TRBD2 as D (5 bases). The CDR3 extends over 13 amino acids. V was shortened by 1 base and J by 11 bases, with 14 bases between the two germline ends. Germline values: CDR1 SGHTA, CDR2 FQGNSA. For the CDR3, the DNA is TGTGCCAGCAGCTTAGGACACATGGGAGAGCAGTACTTC. Translated: CASSLGHMGEQYF.

This clonotype was counted at least ten times. The rearrangement joins TRBV10-3 to TRBJ2-2, with TRBD1 matching 7 bases. From germline, CDR1 is ENHRY and CDR2 SYGVKD. J lost 7 bases, V lost 7 bases, and 15 bases had no gene match. CDR3 length: 16 residues. The CDR3 region has the DNA TGTGCCATCACTCAACAACAGGGGCCGCAGAGCGGGGAGCTGTTTTTT. Its translation: CAITQQQGPQSGELFF.

This chain uses TRBV20-1 with TRBJ2-5; a weak D match, TRBD1 (6 bases). Trimming pared 6 bases from V and 5 bases from J, leaving 13 bases between. The length of the CDR3 is 12 residues. Germline CDR1 DFQATT, CDR2 SNEGSKA (reference sequence). The chain's CDR3 is CSATGNQETQYF. The DNA of the CDR3 is TGCAGTGCCACAGGGAATCAGGAGACCCAGTACTTC.

CDR3 sequence reads: CATSRVVGGWTEAFF. The CDR3 nucleotides read TGTGCCACCAGCAGAGTGGTAGGGGGGTGGACTGAAGCTTTCTTT. The chain employs TRBV15 and TRBJ1-1, with TRBD1 as a possible D gene (6 bases). Trimming removed 1 base from V and 5 bases from J, with 14 bases in between. This CDR3 is built from 15 residues. Per germline, CDR1 LNHNV and CDR2 YYDKDF (reference sequence).